This TCR beta chain was identified during a study of cytomegalovirus exposure and HLA in healthy donors. It was with 60 Vbeta and 13 Jbeta primers that the PCR ran. Data came from immunoSEQ multiplex PCR; TCRdb stores just in-frame clones and leaves some out. This table holds more than 200,000 clones, more than 70% found once. The germline V gene has CDR1 SGHTA and CDR2 FQGTGA. J lost 10 bases, V lost 1 base, and 4 bases had no gene match. There are 16 residues in the CDR3. J is TRBJ2-1 and V is TRBV7-3; TRBD2 matches at 16 bases. Sample: PBMCs. The TCR comes from a human donor in good health. The CDR3 here is CASSLKGLAGGAEQFF. In nucleotides, the CDR3 is TGTGCCAGCAGCTTAAAGGGACTAGCGGGAGGGGCGGAGCAGTTCTTC.